These 5 T cell receptor beta chains share one sample of origin, sequenced in a study of tumor-infiltrating lymphocytes in primary liver carcinoma. Constant-region priming of roughly 490 ng total RNA yielded TCR beta cDNA. Nested multiplex PCR, run for three rounds with slightly modified ARM-PCR, yielded TCR beta libraries. TRBV1-TRBV30 forward primers paired with a C-beta reverse primer drove the first two PCR rounds, roughly 10 cycles each. Using its own MiXCR run on the multiplex PCR reads, TCRdb lists one record per CDR3 protein. The sample lists tens of thousands of distinct CDR3 sequences; roughly 80% were seen once. Unsorted bulk tissue, about 17-33 mg of it, served as the source for co-extraction of RNA and DNA. The sequenced sample consisted of liver tumor tissue from sampling region 3. The sample's subset: tumor region T3, left-lateral pole. The receptors originated from a man between 40 and 49 years old with primary liver carcinoma and hepatitis B virus infection.

V gene TRBV6-1 combines with J gene TRBJ1-5; D call uncertain. Gene TRBJ2-3 matches the end of the DNA better, so the J call may be wrong. The CDR3 is made up of 15 amino acids. The germline CDR1 and CDR2 sequences are MNHNS and SASEGT. The CDR3 DNA reads as TGTGCCAGCAGTGTCACATGGGCCTTCATTCAGCCCCAGTATTTT. Protein: CASSVTWAFIQPQYF.

To note about this clonotype: At one boundary the junction diverges from the germline segment, which might be a read error. The chain combines TRBV12-3 or TRBV12-4 with TRBJ2-7, with D perhaps TRBD1 (6 bases). The CDR3 runs to 15 residues. The CDR3 loop reads CVSSLAPGVDYEQYF. As DNA, the CDR3 is TGTGTCAGCAGTTTAGCTCCAGGGGTTGACTACGAGCAGTACTTC.

About this clonotype: A much larger clone lies one base from this, so it may be a read error. V usage is TRBV2 and J usage is TRBJ2-2; D gene unclear. This CDR3 is built from 11 residues. The V end was cut by 2 bases, the J end by 10 bases, with 5 bases between. The germline V gene has CDR1 SNHLY and CDR2 FYNNEI. The CDR3 nucleotides read TGTGCCAGCAGTGAAATAACGGAGCTGTTTTTT. Translation gives CASSEITELFF.

Points on this clonotype: The CDR3 carries no conserved terminal phenylalanine or tryptophan, so it likely arises from a read error. The chain couples TRBV5-4 to TRBJ2-1; D is perhaps TRBD2 (7 bases). The CDR3 contains 18 residues. V gave up 2 bases and J gave up 1 base, with 19 bases separating them. Germline V gene lookup returns CDR1 SGHNT and CDR2 YYREEE (reference sequence). The CDR3 region has the DNA TGTGCCAGCAGCTTAGGGGGGGCGGCCCTGAGTTCCTACAATGAGCAGTTCGTC. Encoded protein: CASSLGGAALSSYNEQFV.

To note about this clonotype: One end of the junction fails to match germline, which may point to a read error. This chain connects TRBV10-3 to TRBJ2-2, with a weak D call TRBD2 (5 bases). This CDR3 region has 14 residues. Germline assignment: CDR1 ENHRY and CDR2 SYGVKD. The CDR3 loop reads CAIYGIANTGELFF. In DNA form, the CDR3 reads TGTGCCATCTATGGGATCGCGAACACCGGGGAGTTGTTTTTT.